This T cell receptor (beta chain) was sequenced for a study of Ad26.COV2.S vaccination and SARS-CoV-2 variants. Overall study: The Ad26.COV2.S arm of the COV1001 trial was where the donor was placed.

A remark on this clone: Its antigen is unidentified.

The treatment is: over 15 received Ad26.COV2.S at low or high dose, single or two shots; about 5 received placebo; per-sample allocation not given. Repertoires come from day 63 after the first vaccine or placebo injection. Study results and caveats: Among vaccine recipients, spike-specific TCR breadth exceeded that of placebo recipients.

Measured with immunoSEQ multiplex PCR; TCRdb has only the in-frame clones, and not every one. The table includes around 380,000 clones, roughly nine tenths detected once. This TCR derives from a person aged 18-60 years who received the Ad26.COV2.S COVID-19 vaccine or a placebo. Here the sequenced sample was peripheral blood, taken in a trial of Ad26.COV2.S vaccine versus placebo.

The chain's CDR3 is CASSLEGQGRATQYF. CDR3 in DNA: TGTGCCAGCAGCTTAGAGGGACAGGGGAGGGCGACCCAGTACTTC. This chain links TRBV7-8 with TRBJ2-5; 10 nucleotides line up with TRBD1. Looked up from germline, CDR1 is SGHVS and CDR2 is FQNEAQ. V shed 1 base, J shed 7 bases, and the junction held 6 bases outside the gene matches. This CDR3 has 15 amino acids.